The clone carrying this T cell receptor beta chain was counted a single time. Its antigen is still unknown. This sample stems from a study of early T cells in non-severe SARS-CoV-2 infection. At the level of the study: Sequencing of bulk RNA from unsorted whole blood was done, without chain pairing.

Overall study results and limits: CD4 and private specificities were missed by VDJdb matching, which favored anti-spike CD8 responses.

The CDR3 runs 14 residues. V trimming: 5 bases; J trimming: 3 bases; junction bases outside the gene matches: 7. Per the germline V gene, CDR1 is MDHEN and CDR2 is SYDVKM. Individual cDNA molecules were tagged with unique molecular identifiers, the study reported. One entry per CDR3 protein, called by TCRdb with MiXCR from the 5' RACE reads. This table holds 65,000 to 95,000 distinct CDR3 sequences, approximately 9.1% found once. The chain has TRBV28 and TRBJ2-7, with TRBD2 matching over 7 bases. Sequenced sample: whole blood. This TCR derives from an adult who was a healthcare worker with PCR-confirmed SARS-CoV-2 infection or an uninfected control (not recorded which). In DNA, the CDR3 is TGTGCCAGCAGTACAACGGGGGGTAGCTACGAGCAGTACTTC. Amino acids: CASSTTGGSYEQYF.